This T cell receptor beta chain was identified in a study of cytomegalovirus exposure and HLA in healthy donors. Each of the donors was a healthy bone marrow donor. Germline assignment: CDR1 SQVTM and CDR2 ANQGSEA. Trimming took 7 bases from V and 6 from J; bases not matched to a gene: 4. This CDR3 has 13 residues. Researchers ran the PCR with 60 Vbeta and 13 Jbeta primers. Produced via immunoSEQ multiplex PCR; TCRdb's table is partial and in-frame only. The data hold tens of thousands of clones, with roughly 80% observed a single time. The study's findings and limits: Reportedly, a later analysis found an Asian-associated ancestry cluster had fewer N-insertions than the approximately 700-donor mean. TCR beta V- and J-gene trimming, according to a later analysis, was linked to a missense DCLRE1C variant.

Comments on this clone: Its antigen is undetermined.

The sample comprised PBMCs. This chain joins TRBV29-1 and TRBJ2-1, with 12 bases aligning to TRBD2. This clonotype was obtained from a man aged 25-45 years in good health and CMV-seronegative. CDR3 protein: CSAPSGGVNEQFF. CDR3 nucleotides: TGCAGCGCCCCTAGCGGGGGGGTCAATGAGCAGTTCTTC.